This TCR beta chain derives from a study of naive and memory T cell subsets. Alpha and beta constant region primers primed reverse transcription for blood and skin samples. TCRdb recomputed calls from the UMI-ligation and nested PCR reads with MiXCR, one row per CDR3 protein. The table shows around 20,000 distinct CDR3 sequences, with roughly 9% occurring only once. Sample treatment: skin biopsy from PPD injection site in Mantoux-positive individual. Cells were not sorted; total RNA input targeted roughly 1 to 1000 ng. Germline values: CDR1 WNHNN, CDR2 SYGVQD (reference sequence). The CDR3 runs to 13 residues. Trimming cost V 5 bases and J 6 bases, with 14 bases left between them.

The gene calls are TRBV10-1 and TRBJ2-7; tentative D call: TRBD1 (6 bases). The receptor was derived from an adult in good health. Sequenced here: skin, sampled from a tuberculin skin test site. The CDR3 DNA follows: TGCGCCAGCAGTCCAACAGGGAACCGCGAGCAGTACTTC. Its protein product is CASSPTGNREQYF.